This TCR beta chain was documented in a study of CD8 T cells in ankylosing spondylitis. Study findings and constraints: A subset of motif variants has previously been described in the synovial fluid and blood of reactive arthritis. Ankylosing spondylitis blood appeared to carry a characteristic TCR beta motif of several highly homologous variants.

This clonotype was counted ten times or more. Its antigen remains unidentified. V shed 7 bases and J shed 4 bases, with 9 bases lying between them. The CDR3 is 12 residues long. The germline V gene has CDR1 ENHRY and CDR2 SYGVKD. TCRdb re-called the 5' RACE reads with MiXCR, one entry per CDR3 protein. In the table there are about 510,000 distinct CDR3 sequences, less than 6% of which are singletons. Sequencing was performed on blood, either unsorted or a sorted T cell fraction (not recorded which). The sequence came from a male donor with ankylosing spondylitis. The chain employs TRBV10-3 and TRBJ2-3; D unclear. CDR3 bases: TGTGCCATCATGGGCCCCGCAGATACGCAGTATTTT. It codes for CAIMGPADTQYF.